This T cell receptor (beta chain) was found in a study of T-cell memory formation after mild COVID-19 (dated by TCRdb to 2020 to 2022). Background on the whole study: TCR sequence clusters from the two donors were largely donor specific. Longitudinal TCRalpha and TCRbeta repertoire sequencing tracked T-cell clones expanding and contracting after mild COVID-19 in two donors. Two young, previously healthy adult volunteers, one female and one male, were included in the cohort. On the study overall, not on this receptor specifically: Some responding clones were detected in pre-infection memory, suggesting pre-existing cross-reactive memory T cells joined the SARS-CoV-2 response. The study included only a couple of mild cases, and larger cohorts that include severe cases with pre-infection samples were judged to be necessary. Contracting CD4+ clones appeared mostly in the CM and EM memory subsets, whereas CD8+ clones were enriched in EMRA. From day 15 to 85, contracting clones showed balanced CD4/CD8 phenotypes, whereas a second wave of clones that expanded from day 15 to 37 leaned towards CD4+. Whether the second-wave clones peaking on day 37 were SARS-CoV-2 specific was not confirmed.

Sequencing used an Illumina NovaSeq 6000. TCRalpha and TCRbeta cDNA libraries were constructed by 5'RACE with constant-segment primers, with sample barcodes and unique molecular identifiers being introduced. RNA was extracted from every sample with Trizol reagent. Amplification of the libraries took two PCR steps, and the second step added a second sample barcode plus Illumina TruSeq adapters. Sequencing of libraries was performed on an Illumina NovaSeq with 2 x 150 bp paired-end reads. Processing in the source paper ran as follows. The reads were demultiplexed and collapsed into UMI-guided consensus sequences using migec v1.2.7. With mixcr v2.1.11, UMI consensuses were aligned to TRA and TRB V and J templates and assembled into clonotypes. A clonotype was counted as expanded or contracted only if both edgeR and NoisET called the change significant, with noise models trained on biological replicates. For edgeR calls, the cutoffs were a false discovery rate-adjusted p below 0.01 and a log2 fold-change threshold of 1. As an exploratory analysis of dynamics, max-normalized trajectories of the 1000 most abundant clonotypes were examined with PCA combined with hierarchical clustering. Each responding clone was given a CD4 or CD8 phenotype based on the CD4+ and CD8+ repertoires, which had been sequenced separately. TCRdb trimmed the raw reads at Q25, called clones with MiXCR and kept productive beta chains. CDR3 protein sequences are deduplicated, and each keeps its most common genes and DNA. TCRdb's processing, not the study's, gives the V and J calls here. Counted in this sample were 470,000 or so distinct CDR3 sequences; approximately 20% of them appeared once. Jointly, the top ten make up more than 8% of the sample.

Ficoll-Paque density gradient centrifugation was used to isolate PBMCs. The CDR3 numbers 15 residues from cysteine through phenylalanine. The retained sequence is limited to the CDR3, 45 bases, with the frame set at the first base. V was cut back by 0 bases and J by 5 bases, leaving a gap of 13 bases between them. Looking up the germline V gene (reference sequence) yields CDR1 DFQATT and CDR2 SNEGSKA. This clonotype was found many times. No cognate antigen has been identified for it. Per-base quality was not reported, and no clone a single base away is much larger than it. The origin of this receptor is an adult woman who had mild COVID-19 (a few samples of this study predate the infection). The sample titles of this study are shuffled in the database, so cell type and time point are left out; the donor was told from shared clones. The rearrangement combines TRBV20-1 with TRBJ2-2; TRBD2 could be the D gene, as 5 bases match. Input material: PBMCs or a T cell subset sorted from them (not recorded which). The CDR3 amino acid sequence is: CSARDGGRGTGELFF. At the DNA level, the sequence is TGCAGTGCTAGAGATGGTGGCCGGGGAACCGGGGAGCTGTTTTTT.